The 26 T cell receptor beta chains below all came from one sample that was sequenced in a study of siplizumab effects on memory and regulatory T cells. Their specific antigens are unknown. In the mixed lymphocyte reaction, cells were cocultured for six to seven days at 37°C. This table comes from immunoSEQ multiplex PCR, and its TCRdb copy is limited to in-frame clones, with some not included. The sample lists 15,000 to 20,000 clones, about 45% occurring once. The specimen sequenced was CFSE-low (dividing) CD4+ T cells sorted from an allogeneic mixed lymphocyte reaction. These receptor sequences come from a human donor in good health; the cells came from an allogeneic mixed lymphocyte reaction. Some clones in this sample may be carry-over from other donors' samples.

J is TRBJ2-7 and V is TRBV7-3; D call uncertain. The CDR3 is 12 amino acids. Trimming stripped 3 bases from V and 7 bases from J, with 10 bases between. Germline V CDR1 and CDR2: SGHTA, FQGTGA. This CDR3 reads CASSFGYGEQYF. For the CDR3, the DNA is TGTGCCAGCAGCTTTGGTTACGGGGAGCAGTACTTC.

V gene TRBV19 combines with J gene TRBJ2-3; TRBD2 matches at 7 bases. Germline values: CDR1 LNHDA, CDR2 SQIVND (reference sequence). J gave up 6 bases and V 8 bases, and 11 bases lay outside the gene matches. This CDR3 has 14 amino acids. The CDR3 nucleotides read TGTGCCAGTCGAGACCGGGGAGGGCCGGATACGCAGTATTTT. Protein: CASRDRGGPDTQYF.

V is TRBV6-5 and J is TRBJ1-1; D ambiguous. The CDR3 is made up of 13 amino acids. Looked up from germline, CDR1 is MNHEY and CDR2 is SVGAGI. The CDR3 DNA reads as TGTGTGGCAGGTCGCAAAAAGGGCACTGAAGCTTTCTTT. It yields the protein CVAGRKKGTEAFF.

By sample share, this clone is medium-sized. The chain couples TRBV6-1 to TRBJ1-2, with 9 bases lining up with TRBD1. Germline V gene data show CDR1 as MNHNS and CDR2 as SASEGT. The length of the CDR3 is 15 residues. Unmatched junction bases numbered 12, after V lost 6 bases and J lost 7 bases. In DNA form, the CDR3 reads TGTGCCAGCAGCCGTCCCGGGACAGGGTTGGTTGGCTACACCTTC. This sequence encodes CASSRPGTGLVGYTF.

This clone was observed a single time. The V call is TRBV11-1, the J call TRBJ1-2; possible D gene TRBD1, 6 bases. Looked up from germline, CDR1 is SGHAT and CDR2 is FQDESV (reference sequence). The germline V and J ends were trimmed by 3 bases and 1 base, with 9 bases remaining between them. This CDR3 region has 14 residues. Here the CDR3 reads CASSLGAVNYGYTF. CDR3 bases: TGTGCCAGCAGCTTGGGGGCAGTTAACTATGGCTACACCTTC.

The rearrangement uses TRBV5-4 and TRBJ2-6, with a tentative D call TRBD2 (6 bases). The ends were cut back, 4 bases at V and 1 base at J, with 12 bases in the middle. Germline V gene sequence: CDR1 SGHNT, CDR2 YYREEE (reference sequence). The CDR3 has 16 residues. CDR3 in DNA: TGTGCCAGCAGCCCGGGGGTGACTTCTGGGGCCAACGTCCTGACTTTC. It translates to CASSPGVTSGANVLTF.

The chain links TRBV5-4 to TRBJ2-2; D might be TRBD2 (6 bases). This CDR3 is 15 amino acids long. V lost 0 bases and J 4 bases, leaving 10 bases between the germline ends. Germline V CDR1 and CDR2: SGHNT, YYREEE (reference sequence). The CDR3 is CASSLVLAGTGELFF. CDR3 sequence (DNA): TGTGCCAGCAGCTTGGTACTAGCCGGCACCGGGGAGCTGTTTTTT. Full variable domain (outside the CDR3, taken from reference TRBV5-4 and TRBJ2-2): ETGVTQSPTHLIKTRGQQVTLRCSSQSGHNTVSWYQQALGQGPQFIFQYYREEENGRGNFPPRFSGLQFPNYSSELNVNALELDDSALYLCASSLVLAGTGELFFGEGSRLTVL.

This clone was found once. This chain joins TRBV6-5 and TRBJ1-2; 8 bases fit TRBD1. The CDR3 is made up of 14 amino acids. Germline trimming cut 0 bases from V and 6 bases from J; bases unmatched to any gene: 3. Germline-derived CDR1 and CDR2 are MNHEY and SVGAGI. For the CDR3, the DNA is TGTGCCAGCAGTTACTCCAGGGGGCGTGATGGCTACACCTTC. Protein: CASSYSRGRDGYTF.

This clone was counted once. V gene TRBV7-9 combines with J gene TRBJ2-5, with TRBD1 matching 8 bases. There are 17 residues in the CDR3. Germline V CDR1 and CDR2: SEHNR, FQNEAQ (reference sequence). The V gene end was trimmed by 1 base and the J gene end by 1 base; junction bases not matched to a gene: 8. The CDR3 bases are TGTGCCAGCAGCTTAGGGACAGGGCTAATTTTCCAAGAGACCCAGTACTTC. It is translated as CASSLGTGLIFQETQYF.

The CDR3 region has the DNA TGTGCCAGTAGTAGTGTGGGCTTAAGTCAGCCCCAGCATTTT. Its protein is CASSSVGLSQPQHF. V and J are TRBV19 and TRBJ1-5; D not certain. Germline CDR1 reads LNHDA; CDR2 reads SQIVND (reference sequence). The CDR3 has 14 amino acids. V shed 4 bases and J shed 6 bases, with 13 bases lying between them.

This chain joins TRBV7-3 and TRBJ2-7; tentatively, D is TRBD2 (7 bases). This CDR3 has 15 amino acids. Per the germline V gene, CDR1 is SGHTA and CDR2 is FQGTGA. Trimming took 5 bases from V and 5 from J, leaving 19 bases between them. The CDR3 sequence is CASSLAGAVVHEQYF. CDR3 DNA sequence: TGTGCCAGCAGCCTGGCGGGGGCCGTTGTCCACGAGCAGTACTTC.

This chain links TRBV19 with TRBJ1-6, with D unclear. V gave up 8 bases and J gave up 6 bases, with 17 bases separating them. There are 15 residues in the CDR3. CDR1 and CDR2 from the germline V gene are LNHDA and SQIVND (reference sequence). In DNA form, the CDR3 reads TGTGCCAGTCGAACCTTTACCCAGTCTAATTCACCCCTCCACTTT. This translates into CASRTFTQSNSPLHF.

By proportion, this clone is medium-sized. The V and J genes are TRBV19 and TRBJ2-1; D is uncertain. V lost 4 bases, J lost 5 bases, and 9 bases lay in between. Germline V gene data show CDR1 as LNHDA and CDR2 as SQIVND (reference sequence). This CDR3 has 13 amino acids. The CDR3 DNA reads TGTGCCAGTAGTACCTACTACAACAATGAGCAGTTCTTC. Its protein is CASSTYYNNEQFF.

This clone was recorded a few times. CDR3 DNA: TGTGCCAGCAGACGGGCCTTAAACACCGGGGAGCTGTTTTTT. Protein: CASRRALNTGELFF. The chain joins TRBV6-6 to TRBJ2-2; D unresolved. The CDR3 is 14 residues long. V was cut by 6 bases and J by 2 bases, with 10 bases left in between. Per germline, CDR1 MNHNY and CDR2 SVGAGI (reference sequence).

This chain joins TRBV5-3 and TRBJ1-2; D perhaps matches TRBD1 (5 bases). TRBV5-3 is assigned to the ORF class and has an uncertain function. The CDR3 sequence is 15 residues long. With 8 bases removed from V and 3 bases from J, the gap between germline ends came to 20 bases. The CDR3 protein is CASKSVPGLDYGYTF. CDR3 DNA sequence: TGTGCCAGCAAATCAGTCCCAGGGTTGGACTATGGCTACACCTTC.

The rearrangement uses TRBV11-1 and TRBJ1-1, with 9 bases that match TRBD1. This CDR3 spans 14 amino acids. CDR1 and CDR2 (germline): SGHAT, FQDESV (reference sequence). V was pared by 5 bases and J by 3 bases, with 4 bases of the junction left unmatched. In nucleotides, the CDR3 is TGTGCCAGCAGCAACCGACAGGGGGACACTGAAGCTTTCTTT. Its translation: CASSNRQGDTEAFF.

This clone counts as medium-sized (0.01 to 0.1%). V and J are TRBV5-4 and TRBJ1-3; TRBD1 is a possible D gene (5 bases). CDR1 and CDR2 (germline): SGHNT, YYREEE (reference sequence). Deletions cut 0 bases from V and 1 base from J, with 11 bases between. The CDR3 length is 16 residues. The CDR3 sequence is CASSLDPQVSGNTIYF. As DNA, the CDR3 is TGTGCCAGCAGCTTGGACCCACAGGTATCTGGAAACACCATATATTTT.

The chain carries TRBV12-5 and TRBJ1-2; 7 nucleotides line up with TRBD1. The CDR3 is 15 residues long. CDR1 is LGHNT, CDR2 FRNRAP, per germline. V lost 2 bases to trimming and J lost 2 bases; unmatched junction nucleotides: 5. CDR3 DNA sequence: TGTGCTAGTGGTTTGCTCCCACAGGGGAACTATGGCTACACCTTC. Translation: CASGLLPQGNYGYTF.

The CDR3 loop reads CASSRPGFGGEEETQYF. CDR3 DNA sequence: TGTGCCAGCAGCCGACCCGGCTTCGGGGGGGAGGAAGAGACCCAGTACTTC. V is TRBV13 and J is TRBJ2-5, with 8 nucleotides matching TRBD2. V lost 5 bases, J lost 3 bases, and 14 bases stayed unmatched. The CDR3 has 17 residues. Germline V lookup: CDR1 PRHDT, CDR2 FYEKMQ (reference sequence).

This clone appeared a few times. V usage is TRBV2 and J usage is TRBJ1-6; D call uncertain. The CDR3 extends over 14 amino acids. CDR1 is SNHLY, CDR2 FYNNEI, per germline. V shed 6 bases and J shed 11 bases, with 17 bases lying between them. The CDR3 DNA is TGTGCCAGCAGCGAGAGGACTGGATACGCACCCCTCCACTTT. Encoded protein: CASSERTGYAPLHF.

This clone was detected only a few times. The rearrangement joins TRBV7-2 to TRBJ2-7; no reliable D call. Trimming removed 3 bases from V and 2 bases from J, with 11 bases in between. CDR1 SGHTA and CDR2 FQGNSA come from the germline V gene. This CDR3 is built from 14 residues. CDR3 sequence: CASSFRPTPYEQYF. The CDR3 nucleotides are TGTGCCAGCAGCTTTCGTCCTACACCCTACGAGCAGTACTTC.

The rearrangement joins TRBV18 to TRBJ2-5; tentatively, D is TRBD2 (5 bases). V lost 1 base, J lost 5 bases, and 8 bases lay in between. The length of the CDR3 is 13 residues. The germline gives CDR1 KGHSH, CDR2 LQKENI. The CDR3 DNA is TGTGCCAGCTCACCACGAGGGATGGAGACCCAGTACTTC. Translating it yields CASSPRGMETQYF.

About this clone itself: With a much larger clone just one base away, this may be a read error. The rearrangement joins TRBV2 to TRBJ1-5; 7 bases map to TRBD1. V lost 5 bases and J lost 6; bases outside the gene matches: 7. This CDR3 is built from 14 residues. Germline CDR1 reads SNHLY; CDR2 reads FYNNEI. In DNA form, the CDR3 reads TGTGCCAGCAGTTACGGACAGGCGGGTCAGCCCCAGCATTTT. It specifies CASSYGQAGQPQHF.

V gene TRBV6-5 combines with J gene TRBJ1-2; 7 bases are a match to TRBD1. The V segment lost 6 bases and the J segment 2 bases; nucleotides outside the gene matches: 6. CDR3 size: 14 residues. Germline loops: CDR1 MNHEY, CDR2 SVGAGI. The chain's CDR3 is CASRDRVNNYGYTF. The DNA of the CDR3 is TGTGCCAGCAGAGACAGGGTGAACAACTATGGCTACACCTTC.

V is TRBV19 and J is TRBJ1-1; possibly TRBD1 for D (5 bases). From germline, CDR1 is LNHDA and CDR2 SQIVND (reference sequence). Deletions cut 5 bases from V and 1 base from J, with 11 bases between. CDR3 length: 14 amino acids. In nucleotides, the CDR3 is TGTGCCAGTAGTCGGGGGTTGGGGAACACTGAAGCTTTCTTT. Encoded protein: CASSRGLGNTEAFF.

The chain joins TRBV6-5 to TRBJ1-1; a possible D gene is TRBD1 (6 bases). Germline V gene lookup returns CDR1 MNHEY and CDR2 SVGAGI. V lost 0 bases and J 5 bases, leaving 16 bases between the germline ends. The CDR3 sequence is 16 residues long. In nucleotides, the CDR3 is TGTGCCAGCAGTTACTCGAACCTAATTAGGGGGACTGAAGCTTTCTTT. This sequence encodes CASSYSNLIRGTEAFF.